Shown below are 8 T cell receptor beta chains from a single sample sequenced in a study of CD8 T cells in ankylosing spondylitis. TCRdb re-derived calls from the 5' RACE reads in MiXCR, one entry per CDR3 protein. Of 200,000 or so distinct CDR3 sequences listed, 10% to 15% are singletons. Sequences were obtained from blood, either unsorted or a sorted T cell fraction (not recorded which). The receptors here all came from a female donor with ankylosing spondylitis or in good health (not recorded which).

This clonotype was seen a handful of times. The gene calls are TRBV25-1 and TRBJ1-1; TRBD1 matches 7 bases. V shed 6 bases, J shed 1 base, and the junction held 5 bases outside the gene matches. The CDR3 extends over 14 amino acids. Germline assignment: CDR1 MGHDK and CDR2 SYGVNS. The CDR3 nucleotides read TGTGCCAGCAGCCAGGGGGGAGGGAACACTGAAGCTTTCTTT. This codes for CASSQGGGNTEAFF.

This clonotype was recorded many times. This chain joins TRBV20-1 and TRBJ2-5; no clear D gene. This CDR3 is built from 13 residues. Germline V lookup: CDR1 DFQATT, CDR2 SNEGSKA (reference sequence). With 1 base removed from V and 5 bases from J, the gap between germline ends came to 11 bases. CDR3 in amino acids: CSARASERETQYF. The CDR3 DNA reads TGCAGTGCTAGAGCCTCCGAACGGGAGACCCAGTACTTC.

This clonotype has ten or more counts. The J gene is TRBJ2-7, the V gene TRBV28; the D is unclear. Germline values: CDR1 MDHEN, CDR2 SYDVKM. This CDR3 contains 11 residues. Trimming removed 5 bases from V and 0 bases from J, with 2 bases in between. CDR3 in amino acids: CASSNSYEQYF. The CDR3 region has the DNA TGTGCCAGCAGTAACTCCTACGAGCAGTACTTC.

This clonotype was counted only a few times. A much larger clone differs by one base, so this may be a read error. In nucleotides, the CDR3 is TGCAGTGCTAGACCATGCGGGCTAAGCTCCTACAATGAGCAGTTCTTC. Translating it yields CSARPCGLSSYNEQFF. The V gene is TRBV20-1, the J gene TRBJ2-1; possibly TRBD2 for D (5 bases). Trimming pared 2 bases from V and 0 bases from J, leaving 14 bases between. This CDR3 region has 16 residues. The germline V gene encodes CDR1 DFQATT and CDR2 SNEGSKA (reference sequence).

This clonotype has just a few counts. The chain is built from TRBV4-3 and TRBJ2-7, with D possibly TRBD1 on 6 matching bases. The CDR3 spans 16 residues. V was trimmed by 0 bases and J by 5 bases, leaving 17 bases between them. The germline V gene encodes CDR1 LGHNA and CDR2 YSLEER. CDR3 region: CASSQDRGGVKNEQYF. Written as DNA, the CDR3 is TGCGCCAGCAGCCAAGATAGAGGGGGAGTGAAAAACGAGCAGTACTTC.

Only a few counts were recorded for this clonotype. The rearrangement uses TRBV30 and TRBJ1-1, with D uncertain. Between the trimmed V and J ends, which lost 8 bases and 0 bases, there was a span of 13 bases. CDR1 is GTSNPN, CDR2 SVGIG, per germline (reference sequence). This CDR3 region has 13 residues. The CDR3 reads CARRETVNTEAFF. As DNA, the CDR3 is TGTGCCCGACGGGAGACGGTGAACACTGAAGCTTTCTTT.

This rearrangement joins TRBV2 to TRBJ1-2; TRBD1 matches 8 bases. The germline CDR1 and CDR2 sequences are SNHLY and FYNNEI. V was clipped by 7 bases and J by 0 bases; unmatched bases: 4. The CDR3 contains 14 residues. The CDR3 DNA follows: TGTGCCAGCATGCCGGGACAGGCTAACTATGGCTACACCTTC. Residues: CASMPGQANYGYTF. The full variable domain, in which reference TRBV2 and TRBJ1-2 provide the parts outside the CDR3, is EPEVTQTPSHQVTQMGQEVILRCVPISNHLYFYWYRQILGQKVEFLVSFYNNEISEKSEIFDDQFSVERPDGSNFTLKIRSTKLEDSAMYFCASMPGQANYGYTFGSGTRLTVV.

Many counts were recorded for this clonotype. The chain has TRBV6-2 or TRBV6-3 and TRBJ2-7; D is possibly TRBD2 (6 bases). V gave up 6 bases and J gave up 1 base, with 10 bases separating them. This CDR3 is built from 13 residues. CDR1 MNHEY and CDR2 SVGEGT come from the germline V gene. The chain's CDR3 is CASSQGLSYEQYF. CDR3 DNA: TGTGCCAGCAGCCAGGGACTTTCCTACGAGCAGTACTTC.